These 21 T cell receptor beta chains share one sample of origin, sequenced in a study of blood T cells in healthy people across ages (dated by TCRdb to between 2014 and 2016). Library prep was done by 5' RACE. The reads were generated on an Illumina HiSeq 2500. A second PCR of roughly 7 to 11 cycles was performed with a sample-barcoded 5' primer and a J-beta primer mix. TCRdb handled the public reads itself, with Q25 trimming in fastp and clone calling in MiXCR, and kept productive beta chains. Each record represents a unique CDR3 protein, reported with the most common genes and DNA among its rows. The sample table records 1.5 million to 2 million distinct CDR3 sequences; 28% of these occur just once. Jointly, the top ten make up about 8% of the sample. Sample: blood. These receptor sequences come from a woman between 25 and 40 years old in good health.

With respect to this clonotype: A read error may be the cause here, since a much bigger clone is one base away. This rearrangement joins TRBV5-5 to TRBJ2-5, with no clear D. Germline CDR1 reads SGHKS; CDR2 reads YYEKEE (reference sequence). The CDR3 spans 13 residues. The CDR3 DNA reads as TGTGTCAGCAGCTATACTTACTCCGGGACCCAGTACTTC. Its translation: CVSSYTYSGTQYF.

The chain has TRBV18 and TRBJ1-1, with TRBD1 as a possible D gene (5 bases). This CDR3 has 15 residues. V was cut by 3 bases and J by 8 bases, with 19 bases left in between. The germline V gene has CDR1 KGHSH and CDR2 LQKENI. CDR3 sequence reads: CASSPDRIVYGEAFF. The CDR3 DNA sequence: TGTGCCAGCTCACCCGACAGAATCGTGTATGGAGAAGCTTTCTTT.

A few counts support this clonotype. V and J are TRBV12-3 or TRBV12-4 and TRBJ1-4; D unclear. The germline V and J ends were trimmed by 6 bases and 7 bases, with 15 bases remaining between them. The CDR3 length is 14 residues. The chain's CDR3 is CASSREAFGEKLFF. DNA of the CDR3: TGTGCCAGCAGCCGCGAGGCCTTTGGTGAAAAACTGTTTTTT.

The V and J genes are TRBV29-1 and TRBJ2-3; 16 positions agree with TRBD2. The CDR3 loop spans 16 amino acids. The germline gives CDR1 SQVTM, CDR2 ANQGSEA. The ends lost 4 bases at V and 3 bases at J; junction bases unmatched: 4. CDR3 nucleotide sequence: TGCAGCGTTGTGGGACTAGCGGGGGGGATGACAGATACGCAGTATTTT. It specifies CSVVGLAGGMTDTQYF.

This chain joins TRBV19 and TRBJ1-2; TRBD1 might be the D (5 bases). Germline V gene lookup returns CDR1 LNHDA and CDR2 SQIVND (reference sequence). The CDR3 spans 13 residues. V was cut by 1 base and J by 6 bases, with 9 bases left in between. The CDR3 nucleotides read TGTGCCAGTAGTATAGGCCCAGGGAATGGCTACACCTTC. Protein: CASSIGPGNGYTF.

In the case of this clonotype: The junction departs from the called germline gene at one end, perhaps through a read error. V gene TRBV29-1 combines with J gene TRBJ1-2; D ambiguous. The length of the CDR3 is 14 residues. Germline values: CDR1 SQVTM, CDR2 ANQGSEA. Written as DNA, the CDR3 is TGCGGCGTCACCCGTAGAGACCTAGGAGGAGGCTACACCTTC. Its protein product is CGVTRRDLGGGYTF.

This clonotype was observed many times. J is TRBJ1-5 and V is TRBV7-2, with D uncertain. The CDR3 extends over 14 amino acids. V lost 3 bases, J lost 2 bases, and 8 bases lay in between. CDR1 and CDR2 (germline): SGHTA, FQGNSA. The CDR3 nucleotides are TGTGCCAGCAGCTTCCTCGGAGGCAATCAGCCCCAGCATTTT. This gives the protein CASSFLGGNQPQHF.

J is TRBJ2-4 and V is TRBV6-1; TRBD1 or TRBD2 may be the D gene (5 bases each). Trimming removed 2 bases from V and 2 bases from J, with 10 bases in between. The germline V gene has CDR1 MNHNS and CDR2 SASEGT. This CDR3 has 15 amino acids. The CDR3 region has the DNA TGTGCCAGCAGTGAATCGGGGCGCTCCAAAAACATTCAGTACTTC. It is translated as CASSESGRSKNIQYF.

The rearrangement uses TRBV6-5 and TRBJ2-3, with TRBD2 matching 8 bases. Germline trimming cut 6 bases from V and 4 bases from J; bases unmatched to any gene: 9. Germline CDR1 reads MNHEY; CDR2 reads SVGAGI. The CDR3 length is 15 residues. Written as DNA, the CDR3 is TGTGCCAGCAGGGGTAAGCGGGAGCTCTCAGATACGCAGTATTTT. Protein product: CASRGKRELSDTQYF.

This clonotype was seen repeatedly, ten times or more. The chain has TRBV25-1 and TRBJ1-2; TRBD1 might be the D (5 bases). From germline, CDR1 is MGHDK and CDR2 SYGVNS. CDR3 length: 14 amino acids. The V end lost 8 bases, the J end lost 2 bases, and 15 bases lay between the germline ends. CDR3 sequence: CASSSPGRNYGYTF. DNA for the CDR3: TGTGCCAGCTCCAGCCCGGGACGAAACTATGGCTACACCTTC.

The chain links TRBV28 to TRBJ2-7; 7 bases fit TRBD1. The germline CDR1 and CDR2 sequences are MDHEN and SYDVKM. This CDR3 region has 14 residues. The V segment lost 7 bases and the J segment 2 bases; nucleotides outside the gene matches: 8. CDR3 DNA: TGTGCCAGCATTATGCGCGACAGGGCCTACGAGCAGTACTTC. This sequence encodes CASIMRDRAYEQYF.

In DNA, the CDR3 is TGTGCCAGCAGTTTAGCAGATTGGATAGCGGGAGGAGTGGAGACCCAGTACTTC. It specifies CASSLADWIAGGVETQYF. The rearrangement joins TRBV12-3 or TRBV12-4 to TRBJ2-5; 10 bases line up with TRBD2. This CDR3 has 18 residues. V shed 0 bases, J shed 5 bases, and the junction held 12 bases outside the gene matches.

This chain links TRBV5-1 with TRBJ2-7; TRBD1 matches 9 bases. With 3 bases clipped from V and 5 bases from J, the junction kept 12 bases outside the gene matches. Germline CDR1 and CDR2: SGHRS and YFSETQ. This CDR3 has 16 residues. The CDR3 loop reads CASSSNPGTGLHEQYF. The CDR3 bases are TGCGCCAGCAGCTCGAACCCCGGGACAGGGCTCCACGAGCAGTACTTC.

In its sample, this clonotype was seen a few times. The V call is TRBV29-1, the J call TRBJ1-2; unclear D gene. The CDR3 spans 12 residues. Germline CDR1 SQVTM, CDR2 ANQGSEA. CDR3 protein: CTAEGRNYGYTF. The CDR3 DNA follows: TGCACTGCCGAAGGCCGTAACTATGGCTACACCTTC.

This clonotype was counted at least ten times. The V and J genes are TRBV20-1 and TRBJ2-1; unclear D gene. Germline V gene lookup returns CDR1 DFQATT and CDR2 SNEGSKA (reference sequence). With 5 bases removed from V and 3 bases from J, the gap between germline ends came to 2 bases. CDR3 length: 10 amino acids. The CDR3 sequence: CSAHYNEQFF. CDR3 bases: TGCAGTGCTCACTACAATGAGCAGTTCTTC.

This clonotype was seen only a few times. The DNA of the CDR3 is TGCAGTCCACTGGGACAGAACAACTATGGCTACACCTTC. This gives the protein CSPLGQNNYGYTF. V usage is TRBV20-1 and J usage is TRBJ1-2; 7 bases agree with TRBD1. The CDR3 consists of 13 residues. The germline CDR1 and CDR2 sequences are DFQATT and SNEGSKA (reference sequence). V was pared by 8 bases and J by 2 bases, with 8 bases of the junction left unmatched.

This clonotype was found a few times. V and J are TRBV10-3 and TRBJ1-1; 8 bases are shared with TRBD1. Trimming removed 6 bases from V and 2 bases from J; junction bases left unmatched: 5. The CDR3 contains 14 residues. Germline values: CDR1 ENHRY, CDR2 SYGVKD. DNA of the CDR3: TGTGCCATCAGCCCCGGGACAGGAAACACTGAAGCTTTCTTT. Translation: CAISPGTGNTEAFF.

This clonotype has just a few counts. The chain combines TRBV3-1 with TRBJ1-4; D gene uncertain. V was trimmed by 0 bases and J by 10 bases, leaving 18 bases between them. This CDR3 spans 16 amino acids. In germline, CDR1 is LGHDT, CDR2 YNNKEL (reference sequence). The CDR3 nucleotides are TGTGCCAGCAGCCAAGATGGAGCCTTGACGGTTGCAAAACTGTTTTTT. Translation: CASSQDGALTVAKLFF.

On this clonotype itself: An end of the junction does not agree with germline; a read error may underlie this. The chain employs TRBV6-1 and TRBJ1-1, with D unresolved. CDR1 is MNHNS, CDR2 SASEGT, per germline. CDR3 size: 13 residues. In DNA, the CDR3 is TGTGCCAACAGTGAAATCTGGCCGGAGAGAGCTTTCTTT. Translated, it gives CANSEIWPERAFF.

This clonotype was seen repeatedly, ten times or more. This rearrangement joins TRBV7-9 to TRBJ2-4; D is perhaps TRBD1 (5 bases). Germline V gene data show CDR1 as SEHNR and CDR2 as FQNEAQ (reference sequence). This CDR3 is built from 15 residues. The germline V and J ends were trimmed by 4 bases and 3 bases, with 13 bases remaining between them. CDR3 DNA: TGTGCCAGCAGCTCGCCGACAGTCCACAAAAACATTCAGTACTTC. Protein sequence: CASSSPTVHKNIQYF.

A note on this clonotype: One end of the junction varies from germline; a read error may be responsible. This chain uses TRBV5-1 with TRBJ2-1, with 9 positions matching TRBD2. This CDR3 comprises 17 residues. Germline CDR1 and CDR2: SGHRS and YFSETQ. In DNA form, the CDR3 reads TGTGCCAGCAGCGGGTTAGCGGGGGCCCCAGATTGGAATGGGCAGTTCTTC. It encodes CASSGLAGAPDWNGQFF.